The entry below gives a single TCR beta chain sequence along with its context. V was cut by 5 bases and J by 1 base, with 9 bases left in between. This CDR3 has 14 residues. Germline CDR1 and CDR2: LNHNV and YYDKDF (reference sequence). TCRdb's table, derived via immunoSEQ multiplex PCR, lists solely in-frame clones and lacks some. The sample contains tens of thousands of clones, approximately 92% of which appear only once. These data originate in a study of T cell changes during pregnancy in multiple sclerosis. The sequencing here drew on peripheral blood, taken in the third trimester of pregnancy. V is TRBV15 and J is TRBJ1-3, with D unresolved. The TCR sequence derives from a female donor in good health, enrolled as a control in a pregnancy study. As DNA, the CDR3 is TGTGCCACCAGCCTGGCCGCTTCTGGAAACACCATATATTTT. Translating gives CATSLAASGNTIYF. The entire variable domain, with the rest obtained from reference TRBV15 and TRBJ1-3, is as follows: DAMVIQNPRYQVTQFGKPVTLSCSQTLNHNVMYWYQQKSSQAPKLLFHYYDKDFNNEADTPDNFQSRRPNTSFCFLDIRSPGLGDTAMYLCATSLAASGNTIYFGEGSWLTVV.